This entry lists 30 T cell receptor beta chains sequenced from one sample in a study. Via MiXCR, TCRdb re-called the RT-PCR reads, giving one row per CDR3 protein. The repertoire holds about 700,000 distinct CDR3 sequences, with about 14% as singletons. Material: memory CD4+ T cells from blood. All receptors derive from a female donor in good health, serving as a healthy control.

In this sample, this clonotype turned up a few times. The chain carries TRBV30 and TRBJ2-7; D tentatively reads TRBD1 or TRBD2 (5 bases each). This CDR3 is 16 amino acids long. Per germline, CDR1 GTSNPN and CDR2 SVGIG (reference sequence). Trimming cost V 0 bases and J 2 bases, with 17 bases left between them. The CDR3 region has the DNA TGTGCCTGGAGTGTACCGGGGCAGGGCAAAACCTACGAGCAGTACTTC. This encodes CAWSVPGQGKTYEQYF.

This clonotype was recorded a few times. The chain carries TRBV11-2 and TRBJ2-7, with 9 bases aligning to TRBD1. This CDR3 has 13 residues. Unmatched junction bases numbered 7, after V lost 7 bases and J lost 6 bases. Per germline, CDR1 SGHAT and CDR2 FQNNGV. The CDR3 protein is CASNKQGAVEQYF. The CDR3 DNA sequence: TGTGCCAGCAACAAACAGGGGGCGGTCGAGCAGTACTTC.

This clonotype was detected many times. This chain links TRBV6-5 with TRBJ2-5; 7 bases line up with TRBD1. CDR1 is MNHEY, CDR2 SVGAGI, per germline. The CDR3 runs to 13 residues. J gave up 5 bases and V 6 bases, and 6 bases lay outside the gene matches. The CDR3 coding sequence is TGTGCCAGCAGGAGGACAGGCGCGGAGACCCAGTACTTC. This translates into CASRRTGAETQYF.

The chain couples TRBV29-1 to TRBJ2-2, with D possibly called TRBD1 or TRBD2 (6 bases each). This CDR3 region has 16 residues. CDR1 is SQVTM and CDR2 is ANQGSEA in the germline V gene. Trimming pared 4 bases from V and 4 bases from J, leaving 19 bases between. CDR3 loop: CSVVPMGAGLTGELFF. The CDR3 nucleotides are TGCAGCGTTGTCCCCATGGGGGCGGGACTCACCGGGGAGCTGTTTTTT.

This clonotype was seen more than once but under ten times. V and J are TRBV6-5 and TRBJ1-4; D unclear. The V end lost 2 bases, the J end lost 0 bases, and 4 bases lay between the germline ends. Germline V CDR1 and CDR2: MNHEY, SVGAGI. This CDR3 has 14 amino acids. CDR3 protein: CASSYESTNEKLFF. The CDR3 coding sequence is TGTGCCAGCAGTTACGAGTCAACTAATGAAAAACTGTTTTTT.

The rearrangement uses TRBV2 and TRBJ2-7, with a weak D call TRBD1 (6 bases). Germline V gene data show CDR1 as SNHLY and CDR2 as FYNNEI. The CDR3 length is 12 residues. Trimming stripped 7 bases from V and 2 bases from J, with 9 bases between. This CDR3 is CASNRAAYEQYF. In DNA form, the CDR3 reads TGTGCCAGCAACAGGGCCGCCTACGAGCAGTACTTC.

This clonotype has a handful of counts. The chain combines TRBV6-6 with TRBJ1-6; D is ambiguous. CDR1 and CDR2 from the germline V gene are MNHNY and SVGAGI (reference sequence). V was cut by 5 bases and J by 11 bases, with 10 bases left in between. The CDR3 covers 12 residues. CDR3 in amino acids: CASSPTRAPLHF. The DNA for the CDR3 is TGTGCCAGCAGTCCCACTAGGGCACCCCTCCACTTT.

This clonotype was counted ten times or more. This chain connects TRBV5-1 to TRBJ2-2, with D possibly matching TRBD2 (5 bases). CDR1 and CDR2 from the germline V gene are SGHRS and YFSETQ. Trimming removed 4 bases from V and 6 bases from J, with 13 bases in between. The CDR3 loop spans 14 amino acids. The CDR3 region is CASSPAGSAGELFF. The CDR3, as DNA: TGCGCCAGCAGCCCTGCGGGCTCCGCCGGGGAGCTGTTTTTT. The variable domain in full, completed from reference TRBV5-1 and TRBJ2-2, reads KAGVTQTPRYLIKTRGQQVTLSCSPISGHRSVSWYQQTPGQGLQFLFEYFSETQRNKGNFPGRFSGRQFSNSRSEMNVSTLELGDSALYLCASSPAGSAGELFFGEGSRLTVL.

Only a few counts were recorded for this clonotype. This chain uses TRBV24-1 with TRBJ1-5; no clear D. The length of the CDR3 is 12 residues. Trimming pared 9 bases from V and 5 bases from J, leaving 10 bases between. Germline-derived CDR1 and CDR2 are KGHDR and SFDVKD. This CDR3 reads CATSIGDQPQHF. CDR3 DNA sequence: TGTGCCACCTCGATAGGCGATCAGCCCCAGCATTTT.

This clonotype was observed at least ten times. The V and J genes are TRBV20-1 and TRBJ2-3; TRBD1 is a possible D gene (5 bases). Germline values: CDR1 DFQATT, CDR2 SNEGSKA (reference sequence). Trimming left V 0 bases short and J 4 bases short, with 11 bases between. CDR3 size: 14 residues. DNA for the CDR3: TGCAGTGCTAGAGATTCCCAGGGCCCAGATACGCAGTATTTT. Translation: CSARDSQGPDTQYF.

This clonotype has more than one count but fewer than ten. The rearrangement uses TRBV7-3 and TRBJ1-6; D may be TRBD1 (5 bases). There are 15 residues in the CDR3. V shed 7 bases and J shed 3 bases, with 13 bases lying between them. From germline, CDR1 is SGHTA and CDR2 FQGTGA. In DNA, the CDR3 is TGTGCCAGCACCTTGGGGCACCTCTATAATTCACCCCTCCACTTT. It yields the protein CASTLGHLYNSPLHF.

The sample holds a few counts of this clonotype. The genes are TRBV6-1 and TRBJ2-5; TRBD2 agrees at 7 bases. Germline V gene lookup returns CDR1 MNHNS and CDR2 SASEGT. Losses at the gene ends were 2 bases for V and 5 bases for J; bases not matched to a gene: 5. The CDR3 has 14 amino acids. The CDR3 is CASSEFLAVETQYF. CDR3 nucleotides: TGTGCCAGCAGTGAATTCCTAGCGGTGGAGACCCAGTACTTC.

This clonotype was observed at least ten times. The chain uses TRBV5-1 and TRBJ2-2; no clear D gene. The CDR3 totals 12 residues. The germline gives CDR1 SGHRS, CDR2 YFSETQ. The V end was cut by 3 bases, the J end by 7 bases, with 7 bases between. As DNA, the CDR3 is TGCGCCAGCAGCTGGCAGCGCGGGGAGCTGTTTTTT. Its protein product is CASSWQRGELFF. Complete variable domain (other parts from reference TRBV5-1 and TRBJ2-2): KAGVTQTPRYLIKTRGQQVTLSCSPISGHRSVSWYQQTPGQGLQFLFEYFSETQRNKGNFPGRFSGRQFSNSRSEMNVSTLELGDSALYLCASSWQRGELFFGEGSRLTVL.

The chain is built from TRBV3-1 and TRBJ1-1; maybe TRBD1 (5 bases). The CDR3 is 14 residues long. Germline-derived CDR1 and CDR2 are LGHDT and YNNKEL (reference sequence). V dropped 2 bases and J dropped 6 bases, with 13 bases sitting between them. CDR3 sequence (DNA): TGTGCCAGCAGCCAAACCCAGGGAGGTGCTGAAGCTTTCTTT. As protein: CASSQTQGGAEAFF.

V and J are TRBV7-6 and TRBJ2-7; D is ambiguous. V gave up 5 bases and J gave up 7 bases, with 15 bases separating them. The CDR3 length is 13 residues. CDR1 and CDR2 from the germline V gene are SGHVS and FNYEAQ. The CDR3 DNA reads TGTGCCAGCAGCCCCCAAGGATACAATGAGCAGTACTTC. Its protein is CASSPQGYNEQYF. Combining the CDR3 with reference TRBV7-6 and TRBJ2-7 gives the whole variable domain GAGVSQSPRYKVTKRGQDVALRCDPISGHVSLYWYRQALGQGPEFLTYFNYEAQQDKSGLPNDRFSAERPEGSISTLTIQRTEQRDSAMYRCASSPQGYNEQYFGPGTRLTVT.

The rearrangement joins TRBV6-2 or TRBV6-3 to TRBJ1-4; D remains unclear. There are 15 residues in the CDR3. The germline V gene has CDR1 MNHEY and CDR2 SVGEGT. V shed 5 bases and J shed 0 bases, with 10 bases lying between them. CDR3 residues: CASSPLGATNEKLFF. Here the CDR3 DNA reads TGTGCCAGCAGTCCCCTGGGAGCAACTAATGAAAAACTGTTTTTT.

CDR3 coding DNA: TGCGCCAGCACCTCATTTGGGGGGTCGAACACTGAAGCTTTCTTT. Residues: CASTSFGGSNTEAFF. This chain links TRBV5-1 with TRBJ1-1; possible D gene TRBD1, 5 bases. The V gene lost 6 bases and the J gene lost 1 base, with 16 bases spanning the gap. The germline gives CDR1 SGHRS, CDR2 YFSETQ. The CDR3 consists of 15 residues. Filled out from reference TRBV5-1 and TRBJ1-1, the complete variable domain reads KAGVTQTPRYLIKTRGQQVTLSCSPISGHRSVSWYQQTPGQGLQFLFEYFSETQRNKGNFPGRFSGRQFSNSRSEMNVSTLELGDSALYLCASTSFGGSNTEAFFGQGTRLTVV.

This clonotype appeared many times. This rearrangement joins TRBV4-3 to TRBJ1-3; possibly TRBD1 for D (5 bases). The V end was cut by 0 bases, the J end by 0 bases, with 12 bases between. The CDR3 length is 17 residues. Germline assignment: CDR1 LGHNA and CDR2 YSLEER. The CDR3 DNA follows: TGCGCCAGCAGCCAAGATCCCCCGGGACCCTCTGGAAACACCATATATTTT. Encoded protein: CASSQDPPGPSGNTIYF.

This clonotype was seen only a few times. This rearrangement joins TRBV6-5 to TRBJ2-5; weak D call: TRBD1 (5 bases). The CDR3 consists of 14 residues. The V gene's germline CDR1 is MNHEY and CDR2 SVGAGI. Trimming cost V 6 bases and J 5 bases, with 16 bases left between them. Here the CDR3 reads CASSPRVVGETQYF. In DNA, the CDR3 is TGTGCCAGCAGCCCCAGGGTAGTGGGTGAGACCCAGTACTTC.

This clonotype was seen many times. V usage is TRBV6-5 and J usage is TRBJ1-6; possibly TRBD1 for D (6 bases). V was pared by 2 bases and J by 7 bases, with 12 bases between. Looked up from germline, CDR1 is MNHEY and CDR2 is SVGAGI. CDR3 size: 15 residues. The CDR3 sequence: CASSYPRTANSPLHF. The CDR3 DNA sequence: TGTGCCAGCAGTTACCCGCGGACAGCGAATTCACCCCTCCACTTT.

This clonotype appeared many times. The chain recombines TRBV5-1 with TRBJ1-2, with unresolved D. V lost 4 bases, J lost 4 bases, and 23 bases lay in between. The CDR3 extends over 17 amino acids. From germline, CDR1 is SGHRS and CDR2 YFSETQ. CDR3 sequence: CASSREAGPSGSYGYTF. The CDR3 DNA is TGCGCCAGCAGCAGGGAGGCAGGCCCGTCCGGTTCCTATGGCTACACCTTC.

The V call is TRBV19, the J call TRBJ1-1; D not resolved. From germline, CDR1 is LNHDA and CDR2 SQIVND (reference sequence). CDR3 length equals 14 residues. Trimming cost V 6 bases and J 0 bases, with 11 bases left between them. CDR3 nucleotide sequence: TGTGCCAGTAGGTCAGCGAACTTGAACACTGAAGCTTTCTTT. This sequence encodes CASRSANLNTEAFF.

This chain joins TRBV5-1 and TRBJ2-1, with 11 bases lining up with TRBD2. Trimming removed 0 bases from V and 8 bases from J; junction bases left unmatched: 10. Germline assignment: CDR1 SGHRS and CDR2 YFSETQ. The CDR3 has 17 residues. The CDR3 spells CASSLVLAGGSKDEQFF. DNA of the CDR3: TGCGCCAGCAGCTTGGTATTAGCGGGGGGGTCTAAGGATGAGCAGTTCTTC.

This chain links TRBV30 with TRBJ2-1, with a possible D match to TRBD2 (5 bases). V gave up 3 bases and J gave up 0 bases, with 9 bases separating them. CDR3 size: 14 residues. The germline CDR1 and CDR2 sequences are GTSNPN and SVGIG (reference sequence). This chain's CDR3 is CAWRGVGSYNEQFF. Here the CDR3 DNA reads TGTGCCTGGAGGGGAGTCGGCTCCTACAATGAGCAGTTCTTC.

The chain is built from TRBV27 and TRBJ1-5; 7 bases map to TRBD1. The CDR3 extends over 14 amino acids. After removal of 6 bases from V and 4 bases from J, the junction contained 6 bases not matched to a gene. Germline V gene lookup returns CDR1 MNHEY and CDR2 SMNVEV (reference sequence). CDR3 DNA sequence: TGTGCCAGCAGGACAGGGACGGAAAATCAGCCCCAGCATTTT. This codes for CASRTGTENQPQHF.

The CDR3 here is CASSTLQGKEDEQFF. CDR3 nucleotides: TGTGCCAGCAGTACCCTACAGGGGAAAGAGGATGAGCAGTTCTTC. This chain uses TRBV12-3 or TRBV12-4 with TRBJ2-1, with 7 bases matching TRBD1. V shed 5 bases and J 8 bases; nucleotides not matched to a gene: 12. The CDR3 extends over 15 amino acids.

For this clonotype: One end of the junction does not line up with germline, which may come from a read error. The chain employs TRBV7-2 and TRBJ2-1; no clear D. Germline values: CDR1 SGHTA, CDR2 FQGNSA. There are 13 residues in the CDR3. The CDR3: CANSLGHNNEQFF. The CDR3 DNA is TGTGCCAACAGCTTAGGGCACAACAATGAGCAGTTCTTC.

Turning to this clonotype: A read error is possible here, since a much larger clone lies one base away. The J gene is TRBJ1-1, the V gene TRBV20-1; TRBD1 is a possible D gene (5 bases). This CDR3 region has 13 residues. The germline gives CDR1 DFQATT, CDR2 SNEGSKA (reference sequence). V gave up 4 bases and J gave up 5 bases, with 14 bases separating them. In nucleotides, the CDR3 is TGCAGTGCTAATCAGGGTGTGAGGACTGAAGCTTTCTTT. Translating it yields CSANQGVRTEAFF.

In this sample, this clonotype turned up a few times. V usage is TRBV10-3 and J usage is TRBJ1-4; TRBD1 aligns across 8 bases. Germline V CDR1 and CDR2: ENHRY, SYGVKD. Trimming took 2 bases from V and 7 from J; bases not matched to a gene: 3. The length of the CDR3 is 14 residues. CDR3 in amino acids: CAISEGTGGEKLFF. The CDR3 bases are TGTGCCATCAGTGAGGGGACAGGCGGTGAAAAACTGTTTTTT.

Here the CDR3 DNA reads TGCGCCAGCAGCCACCCTAGGACAGCGAACACCGGGGAGCTGTTTTTT. Its protein product is CASSHPRTANTGELFF. The gene calls are TRBV5-1 and TRBJ2-2; TRBD1 might be the D (6 bases). The CDR3 is 16 residues long. CDR1 SGHRS and CDR2 YFSETQ come from the germline V gene. The V end was cut by 4 bases, the J end by 0 bases, with 13 bases between.